The next 19 T cell receptor beta chains were all read from a single sample in a study of CD8+CD57+ T cells in acquired aplastic anemia. Profiling that covered TCR beta VDJ and CDR3 relied on genomic DNA as its template. TCRdb analysed the reads with MiXCR anew, one entry per CDR3 protein. This table has 100,000 to 130,000 distinct CDR3 sequences, around 53% appearing once. Material: sorted CD4+, CD8+, or CD8+CD57+ T cells (not recorded which) from PBMCs. These receptors all come from a human donor in good health, serving as a control.

This clonotype was picked up a small number of times. J is TRBJ1-4 and V is TRBV29-1; D may be TRBD1 (5 bases). From germline, CDR1 is SQVTM and CDR2 ANQGSEA. This CDR3 has 13 amino acids. The V end was cut by 4 bases, the J end by 5 bases, with 11 bases between. CDR3 loop: CSVGGQVNEKLFF. As DNA, the CDR3 is TGCAGCGTTGGAGGACAAGTGAATGAAAAACTGTTTTTT.

The chain has TRBV10-3 and TRBJ2-3; D unresolved. CDR3 length: 13 amino acids. The germline CDR1 and CDR2 sequences are ENHRY and SYGVKD. V dropped 4 bases and J dropped 4 bases, with 9 bases sitting between them. This chain's CDR3 is CAISAGGSDTQYF. The CDR3 DNA reads TGTGCCATCAGTGCCGGCGGTTCAGATACGCAGTATTTT.

This clonotype was seen just once. The V call is TRBV11-2, the J call TRBJ1-4; D ambiguous. CDR1 and CDR2 (germline): SGHAT, FQNNGV. The V gene lost 3 bases and the J gene lost 8 bases, with 10 bases spanning the gap. CDR3 length: 13 residues. The CDR3 region is CASSFGRREKLFF. In nucleotides, the CDR3 is TGTGCCAGCAGCTTCGGACGTCGAGAAAAACTGTTTTTT.

The V call is TRBV2, the J call TRBJ2-7; D possibly matches TRBD1 or TRBD2 (5 bases each). The CDR3 has 16 amino acids. Germline loops: CDR1 SNHLY, CDR2 FYNNEI. With 3 bases removed from V and 0 bases from J, the gap between germline ends came to 15 bases. In nucleotides, the CDR3 is TGTGCCAGCAGTGAGGTCTTGGCAGGGAGCTCCTACGAGCAGTACTTC. This gives the protein CASSEVLAGSSYEQYF.

V gene TRBV2 combines with J gene TRBJ1-2; 7 bases are a match to TRBD1. This CDR3 has 13 residues. V shed 3 bases and J 3 bases; nucleotides not matched to a gene: 1. CDR1 is SNHLY, CDR2 FYNNEI, per germline. In DNA form, the CDR3 reads TGTGCCAGCAGTGATCAGGGGGACTATGGCTACACCTTC. It is translated as CASSDQGDYGYTF.

V gene TRBV2 combines with J gene TRBJ2-5; D is undetermined. V lost 3 bases, J lost 2 bases, and 10 bases lay in between. The CDR3 has 14 residues. Germline-derived CDR1 and CDR2 are SNHLY and FYNNEI. The CDR3 DNA reads TGTGCCAGCAGTGACCAGATACAACAAGAGACCCAGTACTTC. Its protein product is CASSDQIQQETQYF.

This clonotype occurred once. The V and J genes are TRBV4-3 and TRBJ2-3; D remains ambiguous. This CDR3 is built from 13 residues. V lost 4 bases to trimming and J lost 3 bases, with 8 bases between them. CDR1 LGHNA and CDR2 YSLEER come from the germline V gene. Here the CDR3 reads CASSRGATDTQYF. In nucleotides, the CDR3 is TGCGCCAGCAGCCGAGGAGCAACAGATACGCAGTATTTT.

Concerning this clonotype: This may be a read error, as it is one base from a much larger clone. V and J are TRBV7-7 and TRBJ2-3; perhaps TRBD2 as D (5 bases). The CDR3 spans 13 residues. The V gene's germline CDR1 is SSHAT and CDR2 FNYEAQ (reference sequence). V lost 5 bases and J lost 2, with 8 bases in between. For the CDR3, the DNA is TGTGCCAGCAGCCTTAGCGACACAGATACGCAGTATTTT. This translates into CASSLSDTDTQYF. The entire variable domain, with the rest obtained from reference TRBV7-7 and TRBJ2-3, is as follows: GAGVSQSPRYKVTKRGQDVTLRCDPISSHATLYWYQQALGQGPEFLTYFNYEAQPDKSGLPSDRFSAERPEGSISTLTIQRTEQRDSAMYRCASSLSDTDTQYFGPGTRLTVL.

This clonotype was picked up many times. The chain joins TRBV7-6 to TRBJ2-7; 12 bases are a match to TRBD2. The CDR3 length is 15 residues. With 5 bases clipped from V and 3 bases from J, the junction kept 5 bases outside the gene matches. Per the germline V gene, CDR1 is SGHVS and CDR2 is FNYEAQ. CDR3: CASSEGLAGNYEQYF. The CDR3 DNA sequence: TGTGCCAGCAGCGAAGGACTAGCGGGGAACTACGAGCAGTACTTC. Variable domain in full (rest from reference TRBV7-6 and TRBJ2-7): GAGVSQSPRYKVTKRGQDVALRCDPISGHVSLYWYRQALGQGPEFLTYFNYEAQQDKSGLPNDRFSAERPEGSISTLTIQRTEQRDSAMYRCASSEGLAGNYEQYFGPGTRLTVT.

The genes are TRBV19 and TRBJ2-7, with 7 bases matching TRBD2. The V gene end was trimmed by 10 bases and the J gene end by 3 bases; junction bases not matched to a gene: 9. The CDR3 length is 13 residues. CDR1 is LNHDA and CDR2 is SQIVND in the germline V gene (reference sequence). The CDR3 sequence is CATGGEGGYEQYF. The CDR3 DNA sequence: TGTGCCACGGGGGGAGAAGGAGGCTACGAGCAGTACTTC.

This clonotype was observed at least ten times. The chain combines TRBV25-1 with TRBJ1-2; no clear D. The germline gives CDR1 MGHDK, CDR2 SYGVNS. The CDR3 totals 15 residues. V was cut by 5 bases and J by 4 bases, with 17 bases left in between. The CDR3 region is CASSPAGQWGYGYTF. In nucleotides, the CDR3 is TGTGCCAGCAGTCCGGCAGGTCAGTGGGGCTATGGCTACACCTTC.

This chain links TRBV4-1 with TRBJ2-1; TRBD1 agrees at 10 bases. The CDR3 runs 14 residues. Looked up from germline, CDR1 is MGHRA and CDR2 is YSYEKL. The trim removed 4 bases at V and 6 bases at J, leaving 3 bases unmatched. CDR3 DNA: TGCGCCAGCAGCCCGGGACAGGGGAGCAATGAGCAGTTCTTC. It yields the protein CASSPGQGSNEQFF.

There are many counts of this clonotype. The chain is built from TRBV27 and TRBJ1-5; D unresolved. The CDR3 is made up of 12 amino acids. V was cut by 4 bases and J by 9 bases, with 10 bases left in between. Germline V gives CDR1 MNHEY, CDR2 SMNVEV (reference sequence). CDR3 sequence (DNA): TGTGCCAGCAGTTCCCCTCGAGGGCCCCAGCATTTT. Its translation: CASSSPRGPQHF.

This clonotype was recorded at least ten times. J is TRBJ2-7 and V is TRBV29-1; no firm D call. The V end lost 0 bases, the J end lost 6 bases, and 9 bases lay between the germline ends. CDR3 length: 12 amino acids. The germline V gene encodes CDR1 SQVTM and CDR2 ANQGSEA. CDR3 sequence reads: CSVEDAGLEQYF. DNA of the CDR3: TGCAGCGTTGAAGATGCAGGTCTCGAGCAGTACTTC.

The chain has TRBV25-1 and TRBJ2-7; D is unclear. CDR3 length: 11 residues. Germline V gene sequence: CDR1 MGHDK, CDR2 SYGVNS. Trimming removed 4 bases at V and 9 bases at J, with 10 bases between. Here the CDR3 reads CASSAFIGQYF. The CDR3 nucleotides are TGTGCCAGCAGTGCCTTTATTGGGCAGTACTTC.

This clonotype occurred once. This chain joins TRBV10-2 and TRBJ2-1, with no clear D. V was trimmed by 8 bases and J by 4 bases, leaving 15 bases between them. Germline CDR1 WSHSY, CDR2 SAAADI. The CDR3 is made up of 14 amino acids. The CDR3 coding sequence is TGCGCCAGCTCCACAGTTAAGGTTTACAATGAGCAGTTCTTC. This codes for CASSTVKVYNEQFF.

This clonotype was seen only once. This chain connects TRBV2 to TRBJ2-7; tentatively, D is TRBD1 or TRBD2 (5 bases each). Germline assignment: CDR1 SNHLY and CDR2 FYNNEI. The V end lost 8 bases, the J end lost 2 bases, and 13 bases lay between the germline ends. This CDR3 contains 13 residues. CDR3 sequence (DNA): TGTGCCAGCTTATGGGACGTCCCCTACGAGCAGTACTTC. This encodes CASLWDVPYEQYF. The whole variable domain, remainder taken from reference TRBV2 and TRBJ2-7, is EPEVTQTPSHQVTQMGQEVILRCVPISNHLYFYWYRQILGQKVEFLVSFYNNEISEKSEIFDDQFSVERPDGSNFTLKIRSTKLEDSAMYFCASLWDVPYEQYFGPGTRLTVT.

The V gene is TRBV15, the J gene TRBJ2-7, with D unresolved. Germline CDR1 LNHNV, CDR2 YYDKDF (reference sequence). V lost 2 bases, J lost 4 bases, and 15 bases lay in between. There are 15 residues in the CDR3. DNA for the CDR3: TGTGCCACCAGCAGAAATTGGGTCAGTCAATACGAGCAGTACTTC. Protein: CATSRNWVSQYEQYF. The full variable domain, completed using reference TRBV15 and TRBJ2-7, is DAMVIQNPRYQVTQFGKPVTLSCSQTLNHNVMYWYQQKSSQAPKLLFHYYDKDFNNEADTPDNFQSRRPNTSFCFLDIRSPGLGDTAMYLCATSRNWVSQYEQYFGPGTRLTVT.

The rearrangement uses TRBV15 and TRBJ2-7, with 9 bases fitting TRBD1. The CDR3 totals 15 residues. Germline CDR1 reads LNHNV; CDR2 reads YYDKDF (reference sequence). V shed 1 base and J 4 bases; nucleotides not matched to a gene: 5. The CDR3 nucleotides are TGTGCCACCAGCAGAGGGACAGGGGTTGCTTACGAGCAGTACTTC. The encoded protein is CATSRGTGVAYEQYF.